This T cell receptor (beta chain) was identified in a study of OX40 agonist ivuxolimab in advanced cancers. Study details: Anti-PD-1, anti-PD-L1 or anti-CTLA-4 therapy given earlier was allowed, and over 35% had some.

Clones were sequenced by immunoSEQ multiplex PCR, and TCRdb holds only the in-frame ones, with some missing. The repertoire holds around 76,000 clones, with 78% as singletons. CDR3 length equals 17 residues. In germline, CDR1 is ENHRY, CDR2 SYGVKD. J gave up 7 bases and V 5 bases, and 12 bases lay outside the gene matches. Findings of the study overall: More expanded clones were seen, on average, in CD8+ T cells than in CD4+.

Patients who had autoimmune disease history or got systemic immunosuppression were left out. A note on this clone: The antigen is unknown.

J is TRBJ2-6 and V is TRBV10-3; 9 positions match TRBD1. The sequencing used CD4+ or CD8+ T cells sorted from blood, collected in a trial of the OX40 agonist ivuxolimab. The clonotype originates from an adult with an advanced solid tumor such as melanoma, head and neck, liver or kidney cancer. Here the CDR3 reads CAISSRWGTGKANVLTF. CDR3 DNA: TGTGCCATCAGTTCCCGGTGGGGGACAGGGAAAGCCAACGTCCTGACTTTC.